This paragraph covers one T cell receptor (beta chain) sequence. Its specificity is unknown. It was at deep level that the assay was run. The assay was immunoSEQ multiplex PCR, and TCRdb's table has in-frame clones only and misses some. This sample has about 2.5 million clones, with 92% found just once. It was into CD45RA+ naive and CD45RA-negative memory subsets that the CD4+ cells were split. Germline V gene data show CDR1 as SGHRS and CDR2 as YFSETQ. The CDR3 length is 17 residues. V was shortened by 0 bases and J by 2 bases, with 17 bases between the two germline ends. The data were taken from a study of shared clonotypes between healthy human individuals. Overall study findings and caveats: Relative to clonotypes present in all four donors, those not shared had lower generation probabilities. Naive subsets generally had larger estimated richness than memory subsets.

Specimen: naive CD4+ T cells from PBMCs. Regarding subset: CD45RA+ positively selected. This chain joins TRBV5-1 and TRBJ2-5; D uncertain. The clonotype was recovered from a man aged 18 to 35 in good health. Some clones in this sample may be carry-over from other donors' samples. The CDR3 is CASSLEGPERNQETQYF. The CDR3 region has the DNA TGCGCCAGCAGCTTGGAAGGGCCGGAGAGAAATCAAGAGACCCAGTACTTC.